This T cell receptor (beta chain) is drawn from a study of shared clonotypes between healthy human individuals. Original analysis: Junction-only sequences without quality scores were provided by ImmunoSEQ, so filtering was different. TCRdb's copy holds only in-frame clones and misses some; the assay was immunoSEQ multiplex PCR. V, J and clone size derive from that table, while D and trimming were established from the DNA sequence. The data hold about 340,000 clones, with about 73% observed a single time. Overall study results and limits: Estimated richness values were generally larger in naive subsets than in memory subsets. Measured sharing among donors was expected to vary with sequencing depth. The study found lower generation probabilities in non-shared clonotypes than in those shared by all four donors.

Worth noting for this clone: Its target is unknown.

Germline CDR1 reads SGHTA; CDR2 reads FQGNSA. CDR3 length: 14 residues. V lost 6 bases to trimming and J lost 6 bases, with 15 bases between them. Material: memory CD4+ T cells sorted from blood. Subset denoted: CD45RA-negative fraction. This sequence joins TRBV7-2 and TRBJ2-1; no firm D call. The TCR was taken from a man under 40 in good health. The CDR3 nucleotides are TGTGCCAGCAGGTTCATAGATCCTGCCAATGAGCAGTTCTTC. Amino acids: CASRFIDPANEQFF.